This T cell receptor (beta chain) was captured by sequencing in a study of OX40 agonist ivuxolimab in advanced cancers. On the study more broadly: Checkpoint inhibitors had been given previously to 40% of patients. Whole-study findings and limits: The study found among the lowest clonal expansion in partial responders at 0.1-3.0 mg/kg.

Patients who had autoimmune disease history or got systemic immunosuppression were left out. This CDR3 region has 12 residues. Between the trimmed V and J ends, which lost 8 bases and 0 bases, there was a span of 5 bases. The germline gives CDR1 LNHDA, CDR2 SQIVND (reference sequence). TCRdb's copy holds only in-frame clones and misses some; the assay was immunoSEQ multiplex PCR. This table holds roughly 80,000 clones, roughly 84% found once. On this clone itself: Antigen: not known.

This chain connects TRBV19 to TRBJ1-3, with no clear D. The TCR originated in an adult with an advanced solid tumor such as melanoma, head and neck, liver or kidney cancer. Sequenced here: CD4+ or CD8+ T cells sorted from blood, sampled in a trial of the OX40 agonist ivuxolimab. CDR3 in amino acids: CASLSSGNTIYF. Here the CDR3 DNA reads TGTGCCAGTCTAAGCTCTGGAAACACCATATATTTT.